The 19 T cell receptor beta chains below all came from one sample that was sequenced in a study of vaccination and CD4 T cells after COVID-19. Treatment in this sample: roughly 10-day PBMC culture with coronavirus spike peptide pools or control peptides (ViraFEST assay). Researchers collected the unexposed donor's CD4+ T cells before the COVID-19 pandemic (2011-2018). For these receptors, no antigen is known. The Oncomine TCR Beta short-read assay sequenced DNA from cultured CD4+ T cells. Each CDR3 protein is one row after TCRdb ran MiXCR on the PCR reads. This sample carries 5,500 to 8,000 distinct CDR3 sequences, approximately 46% of them seen once, and the ten largest clones take over 30%. What was sequenced was CD4+ T cells from blood, cultured in vitro. Source of these receptors: a human donor in good health.

This clonotype appeared a few times. J is TRBJ1-6 and V is TRBV20-1; D is possibly TRBD1 (5 bases). The V and J ends lost 0 bases and 9 bases respectively, with 12 bases between them. The germline V gene has CDR1 DFQATT and CDR2 SNEGSKA (reference sequence). CDR3 length equals 14 residues. In nucleotides, the CDR3 is TGCAGTGCTAGAGACGTGACAAGGGGTTCACCCCTCCACTTT. Amino acid sequence: CSARDVTRGSPLHF.

The V gene is TRBV19, the J gene TRBJ2-7; D is unclear. Trimming removed 0 bases from V and 11 bases from J, with 11 bases in between. Germline V gene sequence: CDR1 LNHDA, CDR2 SQIVND (reference sequence). The CDR3 has 12 amino acids. CDR3 residues: CASSIDRQAKYF. The CDR3 coding sequence is TGTGCCAGTAGTATAGATCGCCAGGCCAAGTACTTC.

The chain uses TRBV3-1 and TRBJ2-7, with no clear D. CDR1 LGHDT and CDR2 YNNKEL come from the germline V gene (reference sequence). Trimming stripped 4 bases from V and 5 bases from J, with 3 bases between. The CDR3 extends over 10 amino acids. The CDR3 sequence: CASSLNEQYF. The CDR3 DNA sequence: TGTGCCAGCAGCCTGAACGAGCAGTACTTC.

The chain couples TRBV11-2 to TRBJ2-3, with 7 bases aligning to TRBD2. V was pared by 5 bases and J by 2 bases, with 7 bases of the junction left unmatched. CDR3 length equals 15 residues. CDR1 is SGHAT and CDR2 is FQNNGV in the germline V gene. The CDR3: CASSPNSGYTDTQYF. CDR3 DNA: TGTGCCAGCAGCCCTAATAGCGGGTACACAGATACGCAGTATTTT.

J is TRBJ1-5 and V is TRBV6-1; D is unresolved. Germline CDR1 and CDR2: MNHNS and SASEGT. Between the trimmed V and J ends, which lost 5 bases and 0 bases, there was a span of 11 bases. The CDR3 contains 15 residues. DNA of the CDR3: TGTGCCAGCAGTACCGGGAGCAATAGCAATCAGCCCCAGCATTTT. It yields the protein CASSTGSNSNQPQHF.

This clonotype has just a few counts. V gene TRBV19 combines with J gene TRBJ1-1; D not resolved. The CDR3 has 10 residues. V was cut by 9 bases and J by 7 bases, with 9 bases left in between. In germline, CDR1 is LNHDA, CDR2 SQIVND (reference sequence). The CDR3 DNA is TGTGCCAGCGTGCGGGGTGAAGCTTTCTTT. Amino acid sequence: CASVRGEAFF.

This clonotype was found once. CDR3 nucleotides: TGCGCCAGCAGTGAGAACAGTGGGGCCTACAATGAGCAGTTCTTC. Translated: CASSENSGAYNEQFF. The V gene is TRBV10-1, the J gene TRBJ2-1; D uncertain. CDR3 size: 15 residues. Trimming took 2 bases from V and 2 from J, leaving 10 bases between them. CDR1 WNHNN and CDR2 SYGVQD come from the germline V gene (reference sequence).

The chain has TRBV20-1 and TRBJ2-1; unclear D gene. The germline V gene has CDR1 DFQATT and CDR2 SNEGSKA (reference sequence). This CDR3 region has 14 residues. V shed 6 bases and J shed 4 bases, with 16 bases lying between them. The CDR3 spells CSANHEAEYNEQFF. The CDR3 DNA reads TGCAGTGCCAACCACGAGGCTGAATACAATGAGCAGTTCTTC.

This chain joins TRBV19 and TRBJ1-1, with 8 bases fitting TRBD1. This CDR3 spans 11 amino acids. Germline V gene lookup returns CDR1 LNHDA and CDR2 SQIVND (reference sequence). The junction had 3 bases not matched to a gene; V was cut back by 4 bases and J by 11 bases. The DNA of the CDR3 is TGTGCCAGTAGTAGGACAGGGAAGGCTTTCTTT. This sequence encodes CASSRTGKAFF.

In this sample, this clonotype turned up a few times. This chain joins TRBV20-1 and TRBJ1-2, with TRBD1 matching 9 bases. The germline V gene encodes CDR1 DFQATT and CDR2 SNEGSKA (reference sequence). V lost 6 bases and J lost 10; bases outside the gene matches: 12. CDR3 length equals 13 residues. CDR3: CSAAGTGILLYTF. The CDR3 nucleotides are TGCAGTGCAGCCGGGACAGGGATTTTACTCTACACCTTC.

Relative to its sample, this clonotype is medium-sized. J is TRBJ2-4 and V is TRBV10-1; D perhaps matches TRBD1 (5 bases). The CDR3 extends over 12 amino acids. V lost 3 bases and J lost 8, with 8 bases in between. Germline values: CDR1 WNHNN, CDR2 SYGVQD (reference sequence). The CDR3 coding sequence is TGCGCCAGCAGTGACAGGGCAGACATTCAGTACTTC. It codes for CASSDRADIQYF.

The chain couples TRBV6-5 to TRBJ1-1, with 8 bases aligning to TRBD1. The CDR3 has 14 amino acids. Germline V gene sequence: CDR1 MNHEY, CDR2 SVGAGI. V lost 0 bases and J lost 4; bases outside the gene matches: 1. CDR3 DNA: TGTGCCAGCAGTTACTCAGGACAGGGCACTGAAGCTTTCTTT. Amino acid sequence: CASSYSGQGTEAFF.

V and J are TRBV6-5 and TRBJ1-1; D uncertain. The germline V gene encodes CDR1 MNHEY and CDR2 SVGAGI. CDR3 length: 15 amino acids. Trimming stripped 4 bases from V and 5 bases from J, with 17 bases between. This CDR3 is CASSSDPRGETEAFF. Written as DNA, the CDR3 is TGTGCCAGCAGTTCGGACCCCCGGGGAGAGACTGAAGCTTTCTTT.

The V gene is TRBV7-8, the J gene TRBJ1-5; D call uncertain. The CDR3 is made up of 14 amino acids. Between the trimmed V and J ends, which lost 0 bases and 4 bases, there was a span of 7 bases. Per the germline V gene, CDR1 is SGHVS and CDR2 is FQNEAQ. The CDR3 loop is CASSLARRNQPQHF. The CDR3 coding sequence is TGTGCCAGCAGCTTAGCGCGAAGGAATCAGCCCCAGCATTTT.

This clonotype was detected a few times. The CDR3 DNA follows: TGTGCCAGCAGGGGGAGCAATCAGCCCCAGCATTTT. Encoded protein: CASRGSNQPQHF. The chain couples TRBV2 to TRBJ1-5; D gene uncertain. Looked up from germline, CDR1 is SNHLY and CDR2 is FYNNEI. The V gene lost 6 bases and the J gene lost 1 base, with 4 bases spanning the gap. There are 12 residues in the CDR3.

This clonotype was observed a few times. The chain links TRBV18 to TRBJ1-1; weak D call: TRBD1 (5 bases). CDR3 length: 13 residues. In germline, CDR1 is KGHSH, CDR2 LQKENI. Trimming stripped 8 bases from V and 5 bases from J, with 15 bases between. CDR3 DNA: TGTGCCAGCGGGGGAGGCGCGGGGACTGAAGCTTTCTTT. It specifies CASGGGAGTEAFF.

This clonotype was detected once. The J gene is TRBJ2-1, the V gene TRBV7-9, with a weak D call TRBD2 (6 bases). The CDR3 has 14 residues. The V end lost 1 base, the J end lost 5 bases, and 9 bases lay between the germline ends. Germline V lookup: CDR1 SEHNR, CDR2 FQNEAQ (reference sequence). The CDR3 DNA follows: TGTGCCAGCAGCTTAGTAGCGGCAAACAATGAGCAGTTCTTC. As protein: CASSLVAANNEQFF.

The chain carries TRBV6-5 and TRBJ1-6; 9 nucleotides line up with TRBD1. CDR3 length equals 15 residues. Germline V lookup: CDR1 MNHEY, CDR2 SVGAGI. Germline trimming cut 3 bases from V and 11 bases from J; bases unmatched to any gene: 8. CDR3 in DNA: TGTGCCAGCAGTTATAGCGGACAGGGGATGACACCCCTCCACTTT. As protein: CASSYSGQGMTPLHF.

The CDR3 reads CASSPDKNYGYTF. The CDR3 DNA is TGTGCCAGCAGCCCCGACAAAAACTATGGCTACACCTTC. The chain combines TRBV7-3 with TRBJ1-2; D is uncertain. Trimming shortened V by 5 bases and J by 2 bases, and 9 bases separated the two germline ends. CDR3 length: 13 residues. Germline V CDR1 and CDR2: SGHTA, FQGTGA.